A selection of T cell receptor beta chains follows, all from one sample in a study of T cells in Graves' hyperthyroidism and ophthalmopathy. MiXCR, applied by TCRdb to the multiplex PCR reads, yields one record per CDR3 protein. The sample records roughly 750,000 distinct CDR3 sequences, 16% being singletons. The material sequenced was blood. These receptors were collected from a man aged 18 to 30 with Graves' hyperthyroidism. The CDR3 runs from the conserved cysteine through the conserved F or W. The D gene is left open where the match is weak. Rows may omit the clone size; those that give it use once, few, many or a size class.

v_gene	abundance	d_gene	len	j_gene	CDR3nt	CDR3aa
TRBV12-3/TRBV12-4	-	-	11	TRBJ2-1	TGTGCCAGCAGTCCTCGGCAGGAGCAGTTCTTC	CASSPRQEQFF
TRBV5-5	few	-	13	TRBJ2-5	TGTGCCAGCAACAAGCCGGGTGGCGAGACCCAGTACTTC	CASNKPGGETQYF
TRBV7-2	many	-	13	TRBJ2-3	TGTGCCAGCAGCCAAATGGTGGTGGATACGCAGTATTTT	CASSQMVVDTQYF
TRBV5-1	-	-	15	TRBJ1-1	TGCGCCAGCAGCTTGGGACAAATATCGAACACTGAAGCTTTCTTT	CASSLGQISNTEAFF
TRBV7-8	-	-	14	TRBJ1-2	TGTGCCAGCAGCCCAGAACGGGCAATCTATGGCTACACCTTC	CASSPERAIYGYTF
TRBV6-1	few	-	14	TRBJ1-4	TGTGCCAGCAGTGATTGGGGAACTGATGAAAAACTGTTTTTT	CASSDWGTDEKLFF
TRBV19	once	-	14	TRBJ1-1	TGTGCCAGTAACCCGGGACGGTTAAACACTGAAGCTTTCTTT	CASNPGRLNTEAFF
TRBV28	-	-	15	TRBJ1-1	TGTGCCAGCAGTTTAGGGGGGAAGGCGAACACTGAAGCTTTCTTT	CASSLGGKANTEAFF
TRBV9	-	-	16	TRBJ1-4	TGTGCCAGCAGCGTAGGTGGGCATGCAACTAATGAAAAACTGTTTTTT	CASSVGGHATNEKLFF
TRBV28	-	TRBD2	17	TRBJ2-1	TGTGCCAGCAGTTTCGGACTAGCGGGAAGCTCCTACAATGAGCAGTTCTTC	CASSFGLAGSSYNEQFF
TRBV11-2	few	-	15	TRBJ2-1	TGTGCCAGCAGCTTAGAGGCGCAGGATTACAATGAGCAGTTCTTC	CASSLEAQDYNEQFF
TRBV24-1	-	TRBD1	15	TRBJ2-7	TGTGCCACCAGCCACACCGGGACAGGGGGCGACGAGCAGTACTTC	CATSHTGTGGDEQYF
TRBV28	-	TRBD1	16	TRBJ1-4	TGTGCCAGCAGTTTAGACAGGGCGGGGGGGAATGAAAAACTGTTTTTT	CASSLDRAGGNEKLFF
TRBV28	-	TRBD1	16	TRBJ1-5	TGTGCCAGCAGTCCGTTCGGTGAGGGGGCTAATCAGCCCCAGCATTTT	CASSPFGEGANQPQHF
TRBV3-1	-	-	15	TRBJ1-1	TGTGCCAGCAGCCAGGGGGAATCAATGAACACTGAAGCTCTCTTT	CASSQGESMNTEALF
TRBV7-3	few	TRBD1	14	TRBJ2-2	TGTGCCAGCAGCTCGGGACAGGGGACCGGGGAGCTGTTTTTT	CASSSGQGTGELFF
TRBV20-1	-	-	13	TRBJ2-7	TGCAGTGCTAGAGATTTAGCGACTTACGAGCAGTACTTC	CSARDLATYEQYF
TRBV6-2/TRBV6-3	-	-	16	TRBJ2-1	TGTGCCAGCAGTTGGACCCAGGGTTCGGGATACAATGAGCAGTTCTTC	CASSWTQGSGYNEQFF
TRBV27	few	-	15	TRBJ2-5	TGTGCCAGCAGTTTTTCCATGGGGGGCGGAGAGACCCAGTACTTC	CASSFSMGGGETQYF
TRBV12-5	few	-	15	TRBJ2-1	TGTGCTAGTGGCCTGGGGGGGACATTTGTAAATGAGCAGTTCTTC	CASGLGGTFVNEQFF
TRBV11-1	many	TRBD1	16	TRBJ2-5	TGTGCCAGCAGCACCCTCGGGACAGGCGACCAAGAGACCCAGTACTTC	CASSTLGTGDQETQYF
TRBV6-2/TRBV6-3	-	TRBD2	17	TRBJ2-7	TGTCCCAGCAGTTACTCTTTGACTAGCGGGAGTGCCTACGAGCAGTACTTC	CPSSYSLTSGSAYEQYF
TRBV6-1	many	-	13	TRBJ2-7	TGTGCCAGCAGTAATAGCGAGACCTACGAGCAGTACTTC	CASSNSETYEQYF
TRBV20-1	-	-	13	TRBJ1-3	TGCAGTGCGTTCAGGGTAACCGGAAACACCATATATTTT	CSAFRVTGNTIYF
TRBV7-2	-	-	15	TRBJ1-2	TGTGCCAGCAGCTTACGGGGGGGGGATTACTATGGCTACACCTTC	CASSLRGGDYYGYTF
TRBV24-1	few	-	14	TRBJ2-6	TGTGCCACCAGTGATCCCTCTGGGGCCAACGTCCTGACTTTC	CATSDPSGANVLTF
TRBV7-2	few	-	15	TRBJ1-5	TGTGCCAGCAGCTTAGCGGCAGGGGCTCGTTGGCCCCAGCATTTT	CASSLAAGARWPQHF
TRBV27	-	-	15	TRBJ2-7	TGTGCCAGCAGTTTATATGGGGACCAGAATTACGAGCAGTACTTC	CASSLYGDQNYEQYF
TRBV28	-	-	16	TRBJ2-5	TGTGCCAGCAGTTTACCCGGGACACGAGATACCAGGGCCCAGTACTTC	CASSLPGTRDTRAQYF
TRBV7-3	few	TRBD2	15	TRBJ2-1	TGTGCCAGCAGCCCCCAACTAGCGGGGGTAGATGAGCAGTTCTTC	CASSPQLAGVDEQFF
TRBV12-3/TRBV12-4	many	-	12	TRBJ2-7	TGTGCCAGCAGTACACTGGAATACGAGCAGTACTTC	CASSTLEYEQYF
TRBV30	many	-	12	TRBJ1-1	TGTGCCTGGGGACTCGCGGCGGCTGAAGCTTTCTTT	CAWGLAAAEAFF
TRBV29-1	few	-	11	TRBJ2-7	TGCAGCGCCTCGGATCAGGGGGAGCAGTACTTC	CSASDQGEQYF
TRBV10-3	many	-	14	TRBJ1-1	TGTGCCATCAGTGCCGCGGGGTGGGGGACTGAAGCTTTCTTT	CAISAAGWGTEAFF
TRBV7-2	many	-	13	TRBJ2-5	TGTGCCAGCAGCTTAGAACGGGACGAGACCCAGTACTTC	CASSLERDETQYF
TRBV27	few	TRBD2	16	TRBJ2-5	TGTGCCAGCAGTCCATCGACTAGCGGGCACCAAGAGACCCAGTACTTC	CASSPSTSGHQETQYF